Below, one T cell receptor (beta chain) is given with its context. This sample is drawn from a study of control samples from healthy donors and cancer patients. Measured with immunoSEQ multiplex PCR; TCRdb has only the in-frame clones, and not every one. This table has some 79,000 clones, about nine tenths appearing once. V lost 5 bases and J 0 bases, leaving 11 bases between the germline ends. Germline CDR1 reads SQVTM; CDR2 reads ANQGSEA. The CDR3 extends over 14 amino acids. The origin of this receptor is a middle-aged man in good health. The V and J genes are TRBV29-1 and TRBJ2-4, with a possible D match to TRBD1 (5 bases). Material for sequencing was blood. Here the CDR3 DNA reads TGCAGCGTTCGACAGCGCCTAGCCAAAAACATTCAGTACTTC. This translates into CSVRQRLAKNIQYF.